Below are 27 T cell receptor beta chains sequenced from a single sample in a study of CD8+CD57+ T cells in acquired aplastic anemia. CDR3 and TCR beta VDJ profiling relied on genomic DNA as the template. TCRdb used MiXCR to reprocess the reads, holding one entry per CDR3 protein. Of around 500,000 distinct CDR3 sequences listed, around 30% were seen once; the top ten hold 0.82%. Sequenced patients had shown CD8+CD57+ cell expansion by flow cytometry. The sample taken for sequencing was sorted CD4+, CD8+, or CD8+CD57+ T cells (not recorded which) from PBMCs. The source is a human donor with aplastic anemia.

This clonotype was recorded many times. Germline is not matched at one junction end, which may reflect a read error. DNA of the CDR3: TGTGCCAGCAACGTACGGGGTGATAGCAATCAGCCCCAGCATTTT. The encoded protein is CASNVRGDSNQPQHF. The chain uses TRBV9 and TRBJ1-5; D is undetermined. This CDR3 is built from 15 residues. The V gene's germline CDR1 is SGDLS and CDR2 YYNGEE.

The chain employs TRBV9 and TRBJ2-2; D is tentatively TRBD1 or TRBD2 (5 bases each). Germline V CDR1 and CDR2: SGDLS, YYNGEE. This CDR3 is built from 15 residues. V lost 6 bases and J lost 1, with 13 bases in between. As DNA, the CDR3 is TGTGCCAGCACCCCTGGGGCGGGGAACACCGGGGAGCTGTTTTTT. It specifies CASTPGAGNTGELFF.

The chain combines TRBV15 with TRBJ2-7, with 9 nucleotides matching TRBD1. Germline V CDR1 and CDR2: LNHNV, YYDKDF (reference sequence). Trimming cost V 5 bases and J 5 bases; bases outside gene matches: 7. The CDR3 covers 14 residues. This CDR3 reads CATSSTGTGNEQYF. DNA for the CDR3: TGTGCCACCAGCTCGACCGGGACAGGGAACGAGCAGTACTTC.

This clonotype was found many times. The chain recombines TRBV7-3 with TRBJ2-3, with D possibly being TRBD1 (5 bases). This CDR3 contains 13 residues. V was shortened by 5 bases and J by 5 bases, with 11 bases between the two germline ends. The germline V gene has CDR1 SGHTA and CDR2 FQGTGA. CDR3 DNA sequence: TGTGCCAGCAGCCCGACAGTGCTAGATACGCAGTATTTT. This codes for CASSPTVLDTQYF.

This clonotype was counted a few times. The rearrangement uses TRBV20-1 and TRBJ1-4, with a possible D match to TRBD1 (6 bases). Germline loops: CDR1 DFQATT, CDR2 SNEGSKA (reference sequence). The CDR3 covers 15 residues. V lost 0 bases to trimming and J lost 6 bases, with 14 bases between them. CDR3 nucleotides: TGCAGTGCTAGAGATGGAACAGGGACCCATGAAAAACTGTTTTTT. It yields the protein CSARDGTGTHEKLFF.

There are many counts of this clonotype. The chain links TRBV7-2 to TRBJ1-2; D remains ambiguous. This CDR3 is 14 amino acids long. V shed 5 bases and J shed 4 bases, with 14 bases lying between them. The germline V gene has CDR1 SGHTA and CDR2 FQGNSA. The DNA of the CDR3 is TGTGCCAGCAGCCGAGACCCCGGAGGCTATGGCTACACCTTC. Translating gives CASSRDPGGYGYTF. The full variable domain, its missing parts supplied by reference TRBV7-2 and TRBJ1-2, is GAGVSQSPSNKVTEKGKDVELRCDPISGHTALYWYRQSLGQGLEFLIYFQGNSAPDKSGLPSDRFSAERTGGSVSTLTIQRTQQEDSAVYLCASSRDPGGYGYTFGSGTRLTVV.

V and J are TRBV7-9 and TRBJ2-7, with D possibly matching TRBD1 (6 bases). The CDR3 runs to 15 residues. Per germline, CDR1 SEHNR and CDR2 FQNEAQ (reference sequence). Trimming removed 2 bases at V and 10 bases at J, with 21 bases between. Here the CDR3 reads CASSLFGDTRFTQYF. In DNA form, the CDR3 reads TGTGCCAGCAGCTTATTTGGGGACACTCGTTTTACCCAGTACTTC.

The V gene is TRBV12-3 or TRBV12-4, the J gene TRBJ2-3; maybe TRBD2 (6 bases). V gave up 5 bases and J gave up 4 bases, with 19 bases separating them. The CDR3 spans 16 residues. The CDR3 nucleotides read TGTGCCAGCAGTCCCCGGGGACTCGCCGGCTCAGATACGCAGTATTTT. Protein: CASSPRGLAGSDTQYF.

This chain joins TRBV20-1 and TRBJ1-4; maybe TRBD1 (5 bases). V was clipped by 2 bases and J by 7 bases, with 14 bases between them. This CDR3 region has 14 residues. CDR1 is DFQATT and CDR2 is SNEGSKA in the germline V gene (reference sequence). CDR3: CSARPGRVSEKLFF. CDR3 nucleotide sequence: TGCAGTGCTAGACCGGGCAGGGTTAGTGAAAAACTGTTTTTT.

The rearrangement links TRBV2 to TRBJ2-5; the match to TRBD2 covers 7 bases. Germline CDR1 SNHLY, CDR2 FYNNEI. This CDR3 is built from 15 residues. J was trimmed by 2 bases and V by 6 bases; bases with no gene match: 9. The CDR3 DNA sequence: TGTGCCAGCAGCGCCTCCGGGACTAAGCAAGAGACCCAGTACTTC. Translated, it gives CASSASGTKQETQYF.

This chain uses TRBV19 with TRBJ1-5; the D is unclear. The germline V and J ends were trimmed by 5 bases and 1 base, with 9 bases remaining between them. The CDR3 covers 14 residues. The germline CDR1 and CDR2 sequences are LNHDA and SQIVND (reference sequence). CDR3 nucleotide sequence: TGTGCCAGTAGTGCCGCTAGAAGCAATCAGCCCCAGCATTTT. Translated, it gives CASSAARSNQPQHF.

There are many counts of this clonotype. This chain connects TRBV9 to TRBJ1-6; maybe TRBD1 (6 bases). This CDR3 is 17 amino acids long. Germline CDR1 SGDLS, CDR2 YYNGEE. V lost 4 bases and J lost 2, with 16 bases in between. CDR3 DNA sequence: TGTGCCAGCAGCTTAGGGGGGGAGCTGACCTATAATTCACCCCTCCACTTT. Protein sequence: CASSLGGELTYNSPLHF.

This chain links TRBV20-1 with TRBJ2-5, with D possibly being TRBD2 (6 bases). Germline V gene data show CDR1 as DFQATT and CDR2 as SNEGSKA (reference sequence). Trimming removed 4 bases from V and 3 bases from J, with 18 bases in between. This CDR3 is 15 amino acids long. The CDR3 loop is CSATPGTATEETQYF. The DNA of the CDR3 is TGCAGTGCTACCCCCGGGACTGCAACAGAAGAGACCCAGTACTTC.

This clonotype was counted a few times. This chain connects TRBV4-2 to TRBJ1-3; no reliable D call. V shed 5 bases and J shed 0 bases, with 17 bases lying between them. Germline CDR1 and CDR2: LGHNA and YNFKEQ. This CDR3 is built from 17 residues. The CDR3 spells CASSRTWVNLSGNTIYF. CDR3 nucleotide sequence: TGTGCCAGCAGCAGGACGTGGGTCAACCTCTCTGGAAACACCATATATTTT.

This clonotype was detected many times. The V call is TRBV19, the J call TRBJ2-5, with D uncertain. Germline CDR1 is LNHDA and CDR2 is SQIVND (reference sequence). This CDR3 has 13 amino acids. Trimming removed 3 bases at V and 4 bases at J, with 9 bases between. CDR3 DNA sequence: TGTGCCAGTAGTATTTTTTTCCGAGAGACCCAGTACTTC. Residues: CASSIFFRETQYF.

The sample holds one count of this clonotype. The CDR3: CAIGEGCQPQHF. The CDR3 DNA is TGTGCCATCGGGGAGGGGTGTCAGCCCCAGCATTTT. V and J are TRBV10-3 and TRBJ1-5; D may be TRBD1 (5 bases). The V and J ends lost 8 bases and 6 bases respectively, with 11 bases between them. The CDR3 totals 12 residues. The germline gives CDR1 ENHRY, CDR2 SYGVKD.

The chain carries TRBV7-9 and TRBJ2-3; D remains unclear. The ends were cut back, 3 bases at V and 4 bases at J, with 8 bases in the middle. Per the germline V gene, CDR1 is SEHNR and CDR2 is FQNEAQ (reference sequence). CDR3 length: 13 amino acids. The CDR3, as DNA: TGTGCCAGCAGCTTGGAAGCACCAGATACGCAGTATTTT. It specifies CASSLEAPDTQYF. Complete variable domain (other parts from reference TRBV7-9 and TRBJ2-3): DTGVSQNPRHKITKRGQNVTFRCDPISEHNRLYWYRQTLGQGPEFLTYFQNEAQLEKSRLLSDRFSAERPKGSFSTLEIQRTEQGDSAMYLCASSLEAPDTQYFGPGTRLTVL.

This clonotype has ten or more counts. The chain has TRBV7-2 and TRBJ1-2; D remains ambiguous. V was clipped by 5 bases and J by 1 base, with 14 bases between them. Germline V gene data show CDR1 as SGHTA and CDR2 as FQGNSA. The CDR3 is made up of 15 amino acids. The CDR3 DNA follows: TGTGCCAGCAGCCCCGAGGGCACCTTTAACTATGGCTACACCTTC. Its protein product is CASSPEGTFNYGYTF.

The sample holds many counts of this clonotype. The rearrangement joins TRBV14 to TRBJ1-6; D not certain. The CDR3 consists of 15 residues. Germline values: CDR1 SGHDN, CDR2 FVKESK. With 0 bases removed from V and 8 bases from J, the gap between germline ends came to 11 bases. The CDR3 loop reads CASSQEFQSDSPLHF. The CDR3 bases are TGTGCCAGCAGCCAAGAGTTCCAGAGTGATTCACCCCTCCACTTT.

The chain employs TRBV7-3 and TRBJ2-7; the D gene is possibly TRBD2 (6 bases). The J call may be mistaken, given a closer DNA end match to TRBJ2-1. CDR1 SGHTA and CDR2 FQGTGA come from the germline V gene. The CDR3 has 15 residues. In nucleotides, the CDR3 is TGTGCCAGCAGCTTAGCGGGATTGGGGAACAATGAGCAGTTCTTC. Its protein is CASSLAGLGNNEQFF.

At least ten counts were recorded for this clonotype. The rearrangement links TRBV15 to TRBJ2-1; possibly TRBD2 for D (7 bases). In germline, CDR1 is LNHNV, CDR2 YYDKDF (reference sequence). The CDR3 runs 15 residues. V lost 1 base, J lost 5 bases, and 12 bases lay in between. The CDR3 sequence: CATSRARGAHNEQFF. CDR3 in DNA: TGTGCCACCAGCAGAGCCCGGGGGGCCCACAATGAGCAGTTCTTC.

This chain connects TRBV11-2 to TRBJ1-2, with D possibly TRBD1 on 5 matching bases. Germline V gene sequence: CDR1 SGHAT, CDR2 FQNNGV. There are 16 residues in the CDR3. Trimming removed 6 bases at V and 4 bases at J, with 21 bases between. CDR3 residues: CASRSIAGQGTYGYTF. The CDR3 DNA reads as TGTGCCAGCAGGTCAATCGCGGGGCAGGGAACCTATGGCTACACCTTC.

This clonotype is a singleton in its sample. The CDR3 is CASSLAGGASEAFF. The CDR3 DNA reads TGTGCCAGCAGCCTCGCCGGGGGGGCCTCTGAAGCTTTCTTT. The chain uses TRBV25-1 and TRBJ1-1, with D possibly matching TRBD1 (6 bases). V was pared by 6 bases and J by 6 bases, with 17 bases between. CDR1 and CDR2 from the germline V gene are MGHDK and SYGVNS. This CDR3 region has 14 residues.

The sample holds many counts of this clonotype. The chain carries TRBV19 and TRBJ1-5, with a weak D call TRBD1 (5 bases). CDR3 size: 13 residues. Trimming pared 7 bases from V and 4 bases from J, leaving 11 bases between. CDR1 is LNHDA and CDR2 is SQIVND in the germline V gene (reference sequence). CDR3 bases: TGTGCCAGTACCTTCGGGGGAAATCAGCCCCAGCATTTT. This gives the protein CASTFGGNQPQHF.

J is TRBJ2-6 and V is TRBV20-1, with D unresolved. The V end lost 7 bases, the J end lost 1 base, and 20 bases lay between the germline ends. The CDR3 sequence is 17 residues long. In germline, CDR1 is DFQATT, CDR2 SNEGSKA (reference sequence). DNA of the CDR3: TGCAGTGTGAATACCAGGTTTTCGTCGTCTGGGGCCAACGTCCTGACTTTC. Translation gives CSVNTRFSSSGANVLTF.

The rearrangement joins TRBV6-1 to TRBJ2-5, with D perhaps TRBD2 (6 bases). V was pared by 6 bases and J by 4 bases, with 18 bases between. CDR3 length equals 15 residues. In germline, CDR1 is MNHNS, CDR2 SASEGT. CDR3 amino acids: CASSQTASATETQYF. In DNA form, the CDR3 reads TGTGCCAGCAGCCAAACCGCTAGCGCCACAGAGACCCAGTACTTC.

The chain has TRBV29-1 and TRBJ1-2, with D uncertain. Looked up from germline, CDR1 is SQVTM and CDR2 is ANQGSEA. V was shortened by 6 bases and J by 9 bases, with 8 bases between the two germline ends. CDR3 length: 9 amino acids. The CDR3 region is CSVERSYTF. DNA for the CDR3: TGCAGCGTGGAACGGAGCTACACCTTC.